The next 26 T cell receptor beta chains were all read from a single sample in a study of blood T cell repertoires in COVID-19. The assay was immunoSEQ multiplex PCR, and TCRdb's table has in-frame clones only and misses some. The sample has about 63,000 clones; 79% are singletons. Input material: peripheral blood. Receptor source: a human donor in a cohort sampled during active COVID-19.

The V and J genes are TRBV6-5 and TRBJ1-2; maybe TRBD1 (5 bases). The V end was cut by 6 bases, the J end by 4 bases, with 15 bases between. The CDR3 extends over 14 amino acids. Germline lookup yields CDR1 MNHEY and CDR2 SVGAGI. The DNA for the CDR3 is TGTGCCAGCAGAACCACAGGCCCGGGCTATGGCTACACCTTC. Its protein is CASRTTGPGYGYTF.

The rearrangement joins TRBV19 to TRBJ1-5; D not resolved. Per the germline V gene, CDR1 is LNHDA and CDR2 is SQIVND (reference sequence). V lost 3 bases and J 4 bases, leaving 10 bases between the germline ends. The CDR3 loop spans 14 amino acids. The CDR3 region is CASSMVSGNQPQHF. Here the CDR3 DNA reads TGTGCCAGTAGTATGGTATCGGGAAATCAGCCCCAGCATTTT.

The CDR3 sequence is CATTPGRADGYTF. CDR3 DNA: TGTGCCACCACCCCTGGGAGGGCGGATGGCTACACCTTC. The chain joins TRBV15 to TRBJ1-2; D call uncertain. There are 13 residues in the CDR3. Germline V gives CDR1 LNHNV, CDR2 YYDKDF (reference sequence). Trimming stripped 7 bases from V and 6 bases from J, with 15 bases between.

The V call is TRBV6-5, the J call TRBJ1-2; tentatively, D is TRBD1 (6 bases). Germline CDR1 and CDR2: MNHEY and SVGAGI. CDR3 length: 15 residues. V shed 6 bases and J shed 0 bases, with 14 bases lying between them. The CDR3 sequence: CASRAPGATNYGYTF. CDR3 in DNA: TGTGCCAGCAGGGCCCCAGGGGCCACTAACTATGGCTACACCTTC.

This chain links TRBV6-5 with TRBJ2-1; TRBD1 matches 11 bases. V was pared by 6 bases and J by 14 bases, with 9 bases of the junction left unmatched. In germline, CDR1 is MNHEY, CDR2 SVGAGI. The CDR3 runs to 13 residues. The DNA of the CDR3 is TGTGCCAGCAGGGGTGGACAGGGGGCGAGTAAGTTCTTC. Protein product: CASRGGQGASKFF.

The chain recombines TRBV27 with TRBJ2-3; the match to TRBD1 covers 9 bases. V shed 5 bases, J shed 4 bases, and the junction held 7 bases outside the gene matches. This CDR3 comprises 15 residues. Germline V lookup: CDR1 MNHEY, CDR2 SMNVEV (reference sequence). This chain's CDR3 is CASSLAGTGPDTQYF. CDR3 sequence (DNA): TGTGCCAGCAGTCTAGCCGGGACAGGGCCAGATACGCAGTATTTT.

This chain uses TRBV28 with TRBJ1-1; 7 bases map to TRBD1. After removal of 4 bases from V and 0 bases from J, the junction contained 5 bases not matched to a gene. Looked up from germline, CDR1 is MDHEN and CDR2 is SYDVKM. There are 15 residues in the CDR3. The CDR3 spells CASSSAGTVNTEAFF. The CDR3 DNA reads TGTGCCAGCAGTTCCGCTGGGACAGTGAACACTGAAGCTTTCTTT.

V usage is TRBV18 and J usage is TRBJ2-4; D possibly corresponds to TRBD1 (5 bases). V lost 4 bases and J 1 base, leaving 11 bases between the germline ends. The CDR3 contains 15 residues. CDR1 KGHSH and CDR2 LQKENI come from the germline V gene. Here the CDR3 DNA reads TGTGCCAGCTCACTGACAGTGACTGCCAAAAACATTCAGTACTTC. It yields the protein CASSLTVTAKNIQYF.

The chain has TRBV5-8 and TRBJ1-5; TRBD1 is a possible D gene (5 bases). The CDR3 totals 13 residues. V shed 3 bases and J shed 6 bases, with 10 bases lying between them. CDR1 is SGHTS, CDR2 YDEGEE, per germline. The DNA of the CDR3 is TGTGCCAGCAGCTCAGGGAGGGTTCAGCCCCAGCATTTT. Its protein is CASSSGRVQPQHF.

J is TRBJ1-5 and V is TRBV30, with TRBD1 identical over 7 bases. Looked up from germline, CDR1 is GTSNPN and CDR2 is SVGIG (reference sequence). The CDR3 has 13 amino acids. V was pared by 5 bases and J by 7 bases, with 8 bases of the junction left unmatched. CDR3 sequence (DNA): TGTGCCTGGGCGGGGGACAGTAAACAGCCCCAGCATTTT. It is translated as CAWAGDSKQPQHF.

The count of this clone is one. The chain links TRBV12-3 or TRBV12-4 to TRBJ2-5; D gene unclear. CDR3 size: 12 residues. V shed 2 bases and J shed 5 bases, with 6 bases lying between them. The CDR3 here is CASSLISETQYF. The CDR3 DNA reads as TGTGCCAGCAGTTTAATCAGTGAGACCCAGTACTTC.

The chain links TRBV18 to TRBJ1-2, with D possibly matching TRBD1 (5 bases). The germline V gene encodes CDR1 KGHSH and CDR2 LQKENI. V gave up 3 bases and J gave up 6 bases, with 17 bases separating them. This CDR3 has 15 amino acids. This CDR3 is CASSPTSGTEHGYTF. In DNA, the CDR3 is TGTGCCAGCTCACCTACCAGCGGGACCGAACATGGCTACACCTTC.

This clone turned up a few times. This sequence joins TRBV6-5 and TRBJ1-1, with 8 nucleotides matching TRBD1. The V gene end was trimmed by 6 bases and the J gene end by 3 bases; junction bases not matched to a gene: 6. Germline values: CDR1 MNHEY, CDR2 SVGAGI. This CDR3 spans 14 amino acids. The CDR3: CASRETGAYTEAFF. DNA of the CDR3: TGTGCCAGCAGAGAGACAGGGGCCTACACTGAAGCTTTCTTT.

The rearrangement joins TRBV5-1 to TRBJ2-7; 8 bases are a match to TRBD1. The CDR3 has 15 residues. CDR1 is SGHRS and CDR2 is YFSETQ in the germline V gene. V trimming: 1 base; J trimming: 1 base; junction bases outside the gene matches: 4. The DNA for the CDR3 is TGCGCCAGCAGCTTGCAGGGGGCCCCATCCTACGAGCAGTACTTC. It yields the protein CASSLQGAPSYEQYF.

J is TRBJ2-7 and V is TRBV3-1 (or the pseudogene TRBV3-2); no clear D gene. Between the trimmed V and J ends, which lost 4 bases and 0 bases, there was a span of 13 bases. The V gene's germline CDR1 is LGHDT and CDR2 YNNKEL (reference sequence). CDR3 length equals 15 residues. The CDR3 DNA reads TGTGCCAGCAGCCTCGCGGCCCGAAGCTCCTACGAGCAGTACTTC. Protein: CASSLAARSSYEQYF.

The V gene is TRBV24-1, the J gene TRBJ2-5, with unresolved D. The V gene lost 4 bases and the J gene lost 5 bases, with 19 bases spanning the gap. Germline V gene lookup returns CDR1 KGHDR and CDR2 SFDVKD. The CDR3 spans 16 residues. In DNA form, the CDR3 reads TGTGCCACCAGTGAGGCCACAGTTCCAGGTAGTGAGACCCAGTACTTC. Translation gives CATSEATVPGSETQYF.

The chain carries TRBV9 and TRBJ1-5, with D uncertain. Germline V gene data show CDR1 as SGDLS and CDR2 as YYNGEE. This CDR3 contains 13 residues. The V end lost 4 bases, the J end lost 6 bases, and 11 bases lay between the germline ends. The CDR3 sequence is CASSQTTSQPQHF. Written as DNA, the CDR3 is TGTGCCAGCAGCCAAACAACCTCTCAGCCCCAGCATTTT.

The chain employs TRBV7-8 and TRBJ2-5; 7 bases fit TRBD2. CDR3 length equals 15 residues. V shed 0 bases and J 1 base; nucleotides not matched to a gene: 2. CDR1 and CDR2 (germline): SGHVS, FQNEAQ. The CDR3 DNA sequence: TGTGCCAGCAGCTTAGCGGGAGGGTCCCAAGAGACCCAGTACTTC. The encoded protein is CASSLAGGSQETQYF.

The chain couples TRBV19 to TRBJ2-2; 10 bases fit TRBD2. The V segment lost 4 bases and the J segment 7 bases; nucleotides outside the gene matches: 6. The CDR3 has 15 amino acids. The V gene's germline CDR1 is LNHDA and CDR2 SQIVND (reference sequence). The chain's CDR3 is CASSKTSGWGGELFF. The CDR3 region has the DNA TGTGCCAGTAGTAAGACTAGCGGGTGGGGCGGGGAGCTGTTTTTT.

Concerning this clone: Within the sample, other DNA sequences also encode this same CDR3. The rearrangement uses TRBV4-2 and TRBJ2-7; TRBD2 might be the D (6 bases). V dropped 0 bases and J dropped 4 bases, with 10 bases sitting between them. This CDR3 contains 14 residues. Germline CDR1 is LGHNA and CDR2 is YNFKEQ. The DNA for the CDR3 is TGTGCCAGCAGCCAAGAAGTGGGGGGATACGAGCAGTACTTC. The encoded protein is CASSQEVGGYEQYF.

The chain is built from TRBV27 and TRBJ1-4, with D maybe TRBD1 (6 bases). V was cut by 3 bases and J by 6 bases, with 11 bases left in between. The germline CDR1 and CDR2 sequences are MNHEY and SMNVEV (reference sequence). The CDR3 consists of 14 residues. CDR3 amino acids: CASSLGQRHEKLFF. In nucleotides, the CDR3 is TGTGCCAGCAGTTTGGGACAACGCCATGAAAAACTGTTTTTT.

The table lists this clone with a few counts. The chain recombines TRBV9 with TRBJ1-1, with D possibly being TRBD1 (5 bases). Per germline, CDR1 SGDLS and CDR2 YYNGEE. The CDR3 is made up of 14 amino acids. V was cut by 5 bases and J by 4 bases, with 15 bases left in between. This CDR3 is CASSALGGGTEAFF. CDR3 coding DNA: TGTGCCAGCAGTGCCCTAGGCGGGGGCACTGAAGCTTTCTTT.

V usage is TRBV6-5 and J usage is TRBJ2-7; possibly TRBD1 for D (6 bases). Trimming stripped 5 bases from V and 0 bases from J, with 14 bases between. CDR3 size: 15 residues. CDR1 MNHEY and CDR2 SVGAGI come from the germline V gene. CDR3 in amino acids: CASSPTGLGSYEQYF. CDR3 DNA sequence: TGTGCCAGCAGTCCGACAGGCCTCGGCTCCTACGAGCAGTACTTC.

The chain carries TRBV5-1 and TRBJ1-1; 9 bases match TRBD1. The CDR3 is 17 amino acids. CDR1 is SGHRS, CDR2 YFSETQ, per germline. Trimming cost V 3 bases and J 1 base; bases outside gene matches: 10. CDR3 bases: TGCGCCAGCAGCTCTCCCTTGACAGGGGGATCGAACACTGAAGCTTTCTTT. This sequence encodes CASSSPLTGGSNTEAFF.

There are many counts of this clone. The rearrangement joins TRBV24-1 to TRBJ1-5; TRBD1 is a possible D gene (6 bases). Germline V gives CDR1 KGHDR, CDR2 SFDVKD. V shed 3 bases and J shed 1 base, with 12 bases lying between them. This CDR3 has 16 amino acids. CDR3 region: CATSDGGGFSNQPQHF. For the CDR3, the DNA is TGTGCCACCAGTGATGGGGGGGGCTTCAGCAATCAGCCCCAGCATTTT.

A few counts support this clone. One junction end does not reproduce the germline sequence, and a read error may be involved. The same CDR3 arises from other DNA sequences in this sample as well. This rearrangement joins TRBV4-1 to TRBJ1-3, with D tentatively TRBD1 (5 bases). Germline CDR1 MGHRA, CDR2 YSYEKL. The CDR3 totals 18 residues. CDR3 region: CASSQGLWGGDSGNTIYF. The CDR3 nucleotides read TGCGCCAGTAGCCAAGGGCTCTGGGGGGGGGACTCTGGAAACACCATATATTTT.